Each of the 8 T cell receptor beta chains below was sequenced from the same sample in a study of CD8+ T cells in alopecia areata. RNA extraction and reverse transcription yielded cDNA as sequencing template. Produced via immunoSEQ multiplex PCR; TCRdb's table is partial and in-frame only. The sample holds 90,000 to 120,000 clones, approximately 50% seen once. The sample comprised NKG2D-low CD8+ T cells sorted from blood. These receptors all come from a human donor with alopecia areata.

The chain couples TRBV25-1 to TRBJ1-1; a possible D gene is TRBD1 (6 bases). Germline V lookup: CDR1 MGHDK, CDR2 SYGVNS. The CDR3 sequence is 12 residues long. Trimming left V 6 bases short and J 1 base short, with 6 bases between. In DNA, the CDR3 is TGTGCCAGCAGGGACAGGAACACTGAAGCTTTCTTT. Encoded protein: CASRDRNTEAFF.

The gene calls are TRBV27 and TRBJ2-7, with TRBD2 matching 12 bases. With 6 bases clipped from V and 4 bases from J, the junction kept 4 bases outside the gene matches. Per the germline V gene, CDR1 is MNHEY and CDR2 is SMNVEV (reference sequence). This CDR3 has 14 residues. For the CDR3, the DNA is TGTGCCAGCAGGCTAGCGGGAGGGCCTTACGAGCAGTACTTC. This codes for CASRLAGGPYEQYF.

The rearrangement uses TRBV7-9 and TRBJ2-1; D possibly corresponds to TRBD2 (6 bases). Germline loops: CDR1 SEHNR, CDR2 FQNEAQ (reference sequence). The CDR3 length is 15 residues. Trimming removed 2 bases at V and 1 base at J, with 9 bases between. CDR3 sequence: CASSLPGLSYNEQFF. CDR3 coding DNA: TGTGCCAGCAGCTTACCGGGACTGTCCTACAATGAGCAGTTCTTC.

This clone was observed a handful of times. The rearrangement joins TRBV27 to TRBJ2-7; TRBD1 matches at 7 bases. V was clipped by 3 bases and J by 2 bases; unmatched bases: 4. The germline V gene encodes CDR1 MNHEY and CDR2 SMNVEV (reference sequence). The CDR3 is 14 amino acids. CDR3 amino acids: CASSLGQTAYEQYF. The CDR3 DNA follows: TGTGCCAGCAGTTTGGGACAGACCGCCTACGAGCAGTACTTC.

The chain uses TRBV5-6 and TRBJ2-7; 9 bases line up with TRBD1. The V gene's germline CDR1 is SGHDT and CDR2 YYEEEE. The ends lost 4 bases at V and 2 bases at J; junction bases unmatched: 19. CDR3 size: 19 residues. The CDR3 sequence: CASSQEPGTGWRGAYEQYF. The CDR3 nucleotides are TGTGCCAGCAGCCAGGAGCCCGGGACAGGGTGGCGAGGGGCCTACGAGCAGTACTTC.

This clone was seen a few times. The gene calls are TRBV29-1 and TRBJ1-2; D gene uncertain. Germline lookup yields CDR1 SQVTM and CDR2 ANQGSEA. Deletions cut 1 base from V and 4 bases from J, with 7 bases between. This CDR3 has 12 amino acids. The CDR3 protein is CSVEGGSYGYTF. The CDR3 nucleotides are TGCAGCGTTGAAGGCGGATCCTATGGCTACACCTTC. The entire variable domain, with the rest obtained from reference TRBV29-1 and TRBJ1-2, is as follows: SAVISQKPSRDICQRGTSLTIQCQVDSQVTMMFWYRQQPGQSLTLIATANQGSEATYESGFVIDKFPISRPNLTFSTLTVSNMSPEDSSIYLCSVEGGSYGYTFGSGTRLTVV.

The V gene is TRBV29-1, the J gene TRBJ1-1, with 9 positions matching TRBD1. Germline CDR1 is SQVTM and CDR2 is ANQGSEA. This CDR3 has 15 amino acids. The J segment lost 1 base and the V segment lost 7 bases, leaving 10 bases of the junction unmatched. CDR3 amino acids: CSGLYRGLRNTEAFF. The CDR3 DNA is TGCAGCGGACTTTACAGGGGGCTTAGGAACACTGAAGCTTTCTTT.

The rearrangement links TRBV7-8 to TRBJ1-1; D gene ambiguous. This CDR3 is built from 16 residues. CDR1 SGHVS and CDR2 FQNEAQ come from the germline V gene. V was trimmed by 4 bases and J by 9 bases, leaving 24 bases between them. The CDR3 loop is CASSSKAGYVGIQAFF. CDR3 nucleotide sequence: TGTGCCAGCAGCTCTAAGGCCGGGTACGTTGGAATTCAAGCTTTCTTT.